One sample yielded the 7 T cell receptor beta chains listed below, sequenced in a study of blood T cell repertoires in COVID-19. Libraries were prepared by immunoSEQ multiplex PCR; TCRdb keeps only in-frame clonotypes and omits some of them. The sample records roughly 52,000 clones, roughly 85% being singletons. Source material: peripheral blood. These receptors originate from a human donor in a cohort sampled during active COVID-19.

The chain uses TRBV19 and TRBJ1-6, with D hard to call. Germline lookup yields CDR1 LNHDA and CDR2 SQIVND (reference sequence). Trimming cost V 9 bases and J 0 bases, with 15 bases left between them. The CDR3 has 16 residues. CDR3 in amino acids: CASQNVGSSYNSPLHF. Here the CDR3 DNA reads TGTGCCAGCCAAAACGTGGGGAGCTCCTATAATTCACCCCTCCACTTT.

This clone showed up just once. The genes are TRBV18 and TRBJ1-2, with D possibly being TRBD1 (5 bases). This CDR3 has 15 residues. The V end lost 2 bases, the J end lost 4 bases, and 14 bases lay between the germline ends. In germline, CDR1 is KGHSH, CDR2 LQKENI. The CDR3 DNA reads TGTGCCAGCTCACCAATAGCCCAGGGCAGCTATGGCTACACCTTC. It encodes CASSPIAQGSYGYTF.

The V gene is TRBV5-8, the J gene TRBJ1-5; TRBD1 aligns across 9 bases. This CDR3 spans 13 amino acids. The V and J ends lost 1 base and 10 bases, in that order; junction bases with no gene match: 3. Germline-derived CDR1 and CDR2 are SGHTS and YDEGEE. Here the CDR3 reads CASSLRQGGPQHF. The CDR3, as DNA: TGTGCCAGCAGCTTGCGACAGGGGGGCCCCCAGCATTTT.

V is TRBV30 and J is TRBJ2-1; TRBD2 matches 10 bases. V was pared by 2 bases and J by 9 bases, with 4 bases of the junction left unmatched. Germline V gene data show CDR1 as GTSNPN and CDR2 as SVGIG (reference sequence). The CDR3 has 13 amino acids. In nucleotides, the CDR3 is TGTGCCTGGAGTTGGGTAGCGGGAGGTGAGCAGTTCTTC. Protein product: CAWSWVAGGEQFF.

The genes are TRBV7-2 and TRBJ1-6; D remains ambiguous. The CDR3 is 12 amino acids. The germline gives CDR1 SGHTA, CDR2 FQGNSA. The V end was cut by 4 bases, the J end by 12 bases, with 10 bases between. DNA for the CDR3: TGTGCCAGCAGCTCCGCGGAGGTACCCCTCCACTTT. Protein: CASSSAEVPLHF.

The rearrangement joins TRBV10-3 to TRBJ2-1, with no clear D. The germline CDR1 and CDR2 sequences are ENHRY and SYGVKD. CDR3 length equals 12 residues. Trimming removed 1 base from V and 7 bases from J, with 5 bases in between. The CDR3 spells CAISEYSNEQFF. In DNA form, the CDR3 reads TGTGCCATCAGTGAGTACAGTAATGAGCAGTTCTTC.

J is TRBJ2-1 and V is TRBV24-1, with a weak D call TRBD2 (6 bases). The CDR3 runs 14 residues. The ends were cut back, 0 bases at V and 15 bases at J, with 17 bases in the middle. Per the germline V gene, CDR1 is KGHDR and CDR2 is SFDVKD. The CDR3: CATSDLHGGIRLFF. CDR3 DNA sequence: TGTGCCACCAGTGATTTGCATGGAGGGATTCGTTTGTTCTTC.